The rows below give T cell receptor beta chains drawn from one sample of a study of blood T cell repertoires in COVID-19. Sequenced by immunoSEQ multiplex PCR; TCRdb stores in-frame clones only, minus some. The data hold 300,000 to 450,000 clones, with more than 85% observed a single time. What was sequenced was PBMCs or T cells enriched from blood (not recorded which). These receptors all come from a woman aged 30 to 39 who had recovered from COVID-19. Each CDR3 is given with its conserved first and last residue. Fields, in order: clone size, J gene, D gene, V gene, CDR3 DNA, CDR3 protein. The D gene is left open where the match is weak. Only part of the rows carry a size: once, few, many, or a class if the clone is expanded.

abundance: NA
j_gene: TRBJ2-5
d_gene: TRBD1
v_gene: TRBV3-1/TRBV3-2
CDR3nt: TGTGCCAGCAGCCAAGAACGTCCGGGACAGGGATTCGGAGAGACCCAGTACTTC
CDR3aa: CASSQERPGQGFGETQYF

abundance: NA
j_gene: TRBJ2-3
d_gene: NA
v_gene: TRBV5-1
CDR3nt: TGCGCCAGCAGCTTACAGGGTACCATCACAGATACGCAGTATTTT
CDR3aa: CASSLQGTITDTQYF

abundance: NA
j_gene: TRBJ1-2
d_gene: NA
v_gene: TRBV10-3
CDR3nt: TGTGCCATCAGTGAGGGCGGCCCTAACTATGGCTACACCTTC
CDR3aa: CAISEGGPNYGYTF

abundance: NA
j_gene: TRBJ2-7
d_gene: NA
v_gene: TRBV7-8
CDR3nt: TGTGCCAGCAGCTCGGTTGGGGGGATTCAGAGCGAGCAGTACTTC
CDR3aa: CASSSVGGIQSEQYF

abundance: NA
j_gene: TRBJ2-7
d_gene: TRBD1
v_gene: TRBV2
CDR3nt: TGTGCCAGGGCGGGACAGGGGTTTGGCGAGCAGTACTTC
CDR3aa: CARAGQGFGEQYF

abundance: NA
j_gene: TRBJ1-4
d_gene: NA
v_gene: TRBV2
CDR3nt: TGTGCCAGCAGACTAGCTAATGAAAAACTGTTTTTT
CDR3aa: CASRLANEKLFF

abundance: once
j_gene: TRBJ1-2
d_gene: TRBD1
v_gene: TRBV2
CDR3nt: TGTGCCAACCGGGACAGAGATTACTATGGCTACACCTTC
CDR3aa: CANRDRDYYGYTF

abundance: NA
j_gene: TRBJ1-2
d_gene: NA
v_gene: TRBV7-9
CDR3nt: TGTGCCAGCAGCCCAAAAAAGGGGGACAAAAACTATGGCTACACCTTC
CDR3aa: CASSPKKGDKNYGYTF

abundance: NA
j_gene: TRBJ2-3
d_gene: TRBD1
v_gene: TRBV19
CDR3nt: TGTGCCAGTAGTATGGGGACAGGCCGTGGTACGCAGTATTTT
CDR3aa: CASSMGTGRGTQYF

abundance: NA
j_gene: TRBJ2-5
d_gene: NA
v_gene: TRBV12-3/TRBV12-4
CDR3nt: TGTGCCAGCAGTTTCGCAGGGTGGGAGACCCAGTACTTC
CDR3aa: CASSFAGWETQYF

abundance: NA
j_gene: TRBJ2-2
d_gene: TRBD2
v_gene: TRBV11-2
CDR3nt: TGTGCCAGCAGCAGGATTCCGGGGGGGACGAACACCGGGGAGCTGTTTTTT
CDR3aa: CASSRIPGGTNTGELFF

abundance: NA
j_gene: TRBJ1-3
d_gene: NA
v_gene: TRBV5-4
CDR3nt: TGTGCCAGCAGTCCTGGACAGCCTGGAAACACCATATATTTT
CDR3aa: CASSPGQPGNTIYF

abundance: NA
j_gene: TRBJ2-5
d_gene: NA
v_gene: TRBV3-1/TRBV3-2
CDR3nt: TGTGCCAGCAGCCACACAGGGATTTTGAGAGAGACCCAGTACTTC
CDR3aa: CASSHTGILRETQYF

abundance: NA
j_gene: TRBJ2-1
d_gene: TRBD1
v_gene: TRBV5-6
CDR3nt: TGTGCCAGCAGCCCCTACGGACAGGGGGTTAGCTACAATGAGCAGTTCTTC
CDR3aa: CASSPYGQGVSYNEQFF

abundance: NA
j_gene: TRBJ2-3
d_gene: NA
v_gene: TRBV2
CDR3nt: TGTGCCAGCAGTGAGGATCGGGGGGCCTTAGATACGCAGTATTTT
CDR3aa: CASSEDRGALDTQYF

abundance: NA
j_gene: TRBJ2-1
d_gene: TRBD1
v_gene: TRBV5-1
CDR3nt: TGCGCCAGCAGCTTGAGGCCAGGGGGCGATGAGCAGTTCTTC
CDR3aa: CASSLRPGGDEQFF

abundance: NA
j_gene: TRBJ2-3
d_gene: NA
v_gene: TRBV18
CDR3nt: TGTGCCAGCTCCGACAGGAGCGGGGGCACAGATACGCAGTATTTT
CDR3aa: CASSDRSGGTDTQYF

abundance: NA
j_gene: TRBJ2-1
d_gene: TRBD2
v_gene: TRBV30
CDR3nt: TGTGCCTGGATCAGGAGGGAGCGGGGTGCCAATGAGCAGTTCTTC
CDR3aa: CAWIRRERGANEQFF

abundance: once
j_gene: TRBJ2-7
d_gene: TRBD1
v_gene: TRBV2
CDR3nt: TGTGCCAGCAGCGCGGCCCCCCGGGACAGATTTTACGAGCAGTACTTC
CDR3aa: CASSAAPRDRFYEQYF

abundance: NA
j_gene: TRBJ2-7
d_gene: TRBD1
v_gene: TRBV7-8
CDR3nt: TGTGCCAGCAGCTTAGAGTGGCACAGGGGATACGAGCAGTACTTC
CDR3aa: CASSLEWHRGYEQYF

abundance: NA
j_gene: TRBJ2-5
d_gene: NA
v_gene: TRBV6-5
CDR3nt: TGTGCCAGCAGGGCCCCAGGGATACAAGAGACCCAGTACTTC
CDR3aa: CASRAPGIQETQYF

abundance: NA
j_gene: TRBJ2-7
d_gene: TRBD2
v_gene: TRBV5-8
CDR3nt: TGTGCCAGCAGCTGGGCTAGCGGGGGGCTTTACGAGCAGTACTTC
CDR3aa: CASSWASGGLYEQYF

abundance: NA
j_gene: TRBJ1-5
d_gene: NA
v_gene: TRBV4-1
CDR3nt: TGCGCCAGCAGCCAAGTGGGCAGGGGCCATCAGCCCCAGCATTTT
CDR3aa: CASSQVGRGHQPQHF

abundance: NA
j_gene: TRBJ2-5
d_gene: TRBD1
v_gene: TRBV28
CDR3nt: TGTGCCAGCAGCTCGACAGGGGACCAAGAGACCCAGTACTTC
CDR3aa: CASSSTGDQETQYF

abundance: NA
j_gene: TRBJ1-1
d_gene: NA
v_gene: TRBV9
CDR3nt: TGTGCCAGCAGCGTGCGGAACACTGAAGCTTTCTTT
CDR3aa: CASSVRNTEAFF

abundance: NA
j_gene: TRBJ2-7
d_gene: NA
v_gene: TRBV7-6
CDR3nt: TGTGCCAGCAGCTATTCGAGGGGTAGGGGGTACGAGCAGTACTTC
CDR3aa: CASSYSRGRGYEQYF

abundance: NA
j_gene: TRBJ1-5
d_gene: NA
v_gene: TRBV7-2
CDR3nt: TGTGCCAGCAGCTGGTCAGGGGTGGGAAATCAGCCCCAGCATTTT
CDR3aa: CASSWSGVGNQPQHF

abundance: NA
j_gene: TRBJ1-4
d_gene: NA
v_gene: TRBV7-2
CDR3nt: TGTGCCAGCAGCTTACGACCCGCAGGGGCGGCAACTAATGAAAAACTGTTTTTT
CDR3aa: CASSLRPAGAATNEKLFF

abundance: NA
j_gene: TRBJ1-4
d_gene: NA
v_gene: TRBV18
CDR3nt: TGTGCCACCTGGACTCCCACAACTAATGAAAAACTGTTTTTT
CDR3aa: CATWTPTTNEKLFF

abundance: NA
j_gene: TRBJ1-4
d_gene: NA
v_gene: TRBV15
CDR3nt: TGTGCCACCAGCAGAGAAATGAGCGGAATTGAAAAACTGTTTTTT
CDR3aa: CATSREMSGIEKLFF

abundance: NA
j_gene: TRBJ1-1
d_gene: NA
v_gene: TRBV3-1/TRBV3-2
CDR3nt: TGTGCCAGCCGAGAACAGGCTACCAACACTGAAGCTTTCTTT
CDR3aa: CASREQATNTEAFF

abundance: NA
j_gene: TRBJ1-1
d_gene: TRBD1
v_gene: TRBV5-1
CDR3nt: TGCGCCAGCAGCCACGGACAGGGAGGGACTGAAGCTTTCTTT
CDR3aa: CASSHGQGGTEAFF

abundance: NA
j_gene: TRBJ2-5
d_gene: TRBD1
v_gene: TRBV25-1
CDR3nt: TGTGCCAGCAGTGCCGACAGGGAAGAGACCCAGTACTTC
CDR3aa: CASSADREETQYF

abundance: once
j_gene: TRBJ1-2
d_gene: NA
v_gene: TRBV13
CDR3nt: TGTGCCAGCAGCTTAGGAGGCGGGAGCTATGGCTACACCTTC
CDR3aa: CASSLGGGSYGYTF

abundance: NA
j_gene: TRBJ1-4
d_gene: TRBD1
v_gene: TRBV19
CDR3nt: TGTGCCAGTAGCAGACAGGGGTTGGTGGCAACTAATGAAAAACTGTTTTTT
CDR3aa: CASSRQGLVATNEKLFF

abundance: once
j_gene: TRBJ1-1
d_gene: NA
v_gene: TRBV29-1
CDR3nt: TGCAGCGTTGAAGGCAGGGAAATAGCCTCGAACACTGAAGCTTTCTTT
CDR3aa: CSVEGREIASNTEAFF

abundance: once
j_gene: TRBJ1-2
d_gene: NA
v_gene: TRBV7-2
CDR3nt: TGTGCCAGCAGCTTAGAAGTCCGGGGGTGGAATCGTGGCTACACCTTC
CDR3aa: CASSLEVRGWNRGYTF

abundance: few
j_gene: TRBJ2-7
d_gene: NA
v_gene: TRBV4-3
CDR3nt: TGCGCCAGCAGCCAAGGGGAGGCCGGCGAGCAGTACTTC
CDR3aa: CASSQGEAGEQYF

abundance: few
j_gene: TRBJ2-3
d_gene: TRBD1
v_gene: TRBV15
CDR3nt: TGTGCCACCAGCAGAGAGGGACAGAGCACAGATACGCAGTATTTT
CDR3aa: CATSREGQSTDTQYF

abundance: NA
j_gene: TRBJ1-1
d_gene: NA
v_gene: TRBV6-2/TRBV6-3
CDR3nt: TGTGCCAGCAGTTACCCTCCGGGGGGGAACACTGAAGCTTTCTTT
CDR3aa: CASSYPPGGNTEAFF

abundance: NA
j_gene: TRBJ2-6
d_gene: NA
v_gene: TRBV10-1
CDR3nt: TGCGCCAGCGTAGGGGGGGGGTCTGGGGCCAACGTCCTGACTTTC
CDR3aa: CASVGGGSGANVLTF

abundance: once
j_gene: TRBJ2-7
d_gene: NA
v_gene: TRBV6-1
CDR3nt: TGTGCCAGCAGTGAAGGGTGGGGGGGCCCCAACGAGCAGTACTTC
CDR3aa: CASSEGWGGPNEQYF

abundance: NA
j_gene: TRBJ1-2
d_gene: NA
v_gene: TRBV6-2/TRBV6-3
CDR3nt: TGTGCCAGCAGTTTCAACAGGGATGGCTACACCTTC
CDR3aa: CASSFNRDGYTF

abundance: NA
j_gene: TRBJ1-2
d_gene: TRBD1
v_gene: TRBV10-2
CDR3nt: TGCGCCAGCAGTGGTGGGACAGGGGGCGACTATGGCTACACCTTC
CDR3aa: CASSGGTGGDYGYTF

abundance: NA
j_gene: TRBJ1-1
d_gene: TRBD1
v_gene: TRBV7-2
CDR3nt: TGTGCCAGCAGCTTTGGACAGGGGAACACTGAAGCTTTCTTT
CDR3aa: CASSFGQGNTEAFF

abundance: NA
j_gene: TRBJ2-1
d_gene: TRBD1
v_gene: TRBV27
CDR3nt: TGTGCCAGCAGTCTCTCGACAGGGGGATATTACAATGAGCAGTTCTTC
CDR3aa: CASSLSTGGYYNEQFF

abundance: once
j_gene: TRBJ1-1
d_gene: NA
v_gene: TRBV28
CDR3nt: TGTGCCAGCAGTTTATATACGGTTTTCGGGAATCGCGCTGAAGCTTTCTTT
CDR3aa: CASSLYTVFGNRAEAFF

abundance: NA
j_gene: TRBJ2-5
d_gene: TRBD2
v_gene: TRBV5-1
CDR3nt: TGCGCCAGCAGCCAAGAGCGGGGGGGAGAAGAGACCCAGTACTTC
CDR3aa: CASSQERGGEETQYF

abundance: NA
j_gene: TRBJ1-2
d_gene: NA
v_gene: TRBV7-2
CDR3nt: TGTGCCAGCAGCTTAGGGACAAGGTCGAACTATGGCTACACCTTC
CDR3aa: CASSLGTRSNYGYTF

abundance: once
j_gene: TRBJ2-2
d_gene: TRBD1
v_gene: TRBV19
CDR3nt: TGTGCCTCCTCCAGGGGGACAGGGACCGCGAACACCGGGGAGCTGTTTTTT
CDR3aa: CASSRGTGTANTGELFF

abundance: NA
j_gene: TRBJ2-2
d_gene: TRBD1
v_gene: TRBV6-2/TRBV6-3
CDR3nt: TGTGCCAGCAGTCGCCGGGACAGTAAGAACACCGGGGAGCTGTTTTTT
CDR3aa: CASSRRDSKNTGELFF

abundance: NA
j_gene: TRBJ1-1
d_gene: NA
v_gene: TRBV28
CDR3nt: TGTGCCAGCTCACGGGGGGGAGGGTGGAAAGCTGAAGCTTTCTTT
CDR3aa: CASSRGGGWKAEAFF

abundance: few
j_gene: TRBJ2-7
d_gene: NA
v_gene: TRBV3-1/TRBV3-2
CDR3nt: TGTGCCAGCAGCCTGGGGCTCGACGAGCAGTACTTC
CDR3aa: CASSLGLDEQYF

abundance: NA
j_gene: TRBJ2-5
d_gene: NA
v_gene: TRBV29-1
CDR3nt: TGCAGCGTTCCTGGGGCGAGGCAAGAGACCCAGTACTTC
CDR3aa: CSVPGARQETQYF

abundance: NA
j_gene: TRBJ2-7
d_gene: NA
v_gene: TRBV6-5
CDR3nt: TGTGCCAGCAGTTCGACAGGACTTTACGAGCAGTACTTC
CDR3aa: CASSSTGLYEQYF

abundance: NA
j_gene: TRBJ2-7
d_gene: NA
v_gene: TRBV2
CDR3nt: TGTGCCAGCAGTGCCCCAGGGAGGCACGAGCAGTACTTC
CDR3aa: CASSAPGRHEQYF

abundance: NA
j_gene: TRBJ1-4
d_gene: TRBD1
v_gene: TRBV18
CDR3nt: TGTGCCAGCTCCTCCGGGACAGCGAATGAAAAACTGTTTTTT
CDR3aa: CASSSGTANEKLFF

abundance: NA
j_gene: TRBJ1-5
d_gene: TRBD1
v_gene: TRBV28
CDR3nt: TGTGCCAGCAGGCCCCGGGACAGGGCATTCCGGCCCCAGCATTTT
CDR3aa: CASRPRDRAFRPQHF

abundance: NA
j_gene: TRBJ2-1
d_gene: TRBD1
v_gene: TRBV13
CDR3nt: TGTGCCAGCAGCTTAGGCCGGGACAGGGCCACAATTGAGCAGTTCTTC
CDR3aa: CASSLGRDRATIEQFF

abundance: NA
j_gene: TRBJ1-1
d_gene: TRBD1
v_gene: TRBV7-2
CDR3nt: TGTGCCAGCAGCTTAGTTTCAGCGACAGGGGCTGAAGCTTTCTTT
CDR3aa: CASSLVSATGAEAFF